Listed below are T cell receptor beta chains from one sample, sequenced in a study of T-cell memory formation after mild COVID-19. TCRdb re-derived calls from the 5' RACE reads in MiXCR, one entry per CDR3 protein. The data contain around 410,000 distinct CDR3 sequences, about 25% of them singletons. The sample consisted of PBMCs or a T cell subset sorted from them (not recorded which). The receptors shown here come from an adult woman who had mild COVID-19 (a few samples of this study predate the infection). Cell type and time point are not known. CDR3s include the opening cysteine and the closing phenylalanine or tryptophan. D genes are given only for firm matches. Clone size is not always given. Where it is, it says once, few, many or a class for expanded clones.

D,V,J,size,CDR3,DNA
-,TRBV3-1,TRBJ2-5,-,CASSLRTVFEETQYF,TGTGCCAGCAGCCTGAGGACAGTATTTGAAGAGACCCAGTACTTC
-,TRBV6-2/TRBV6-3,TRBJ2-7,-,CASRPFGRGFSYEQYF,TGTGCCAGCAGGCCTTTCGGACGGGGGTTCTCCTACGAGCAGTACTTC
TRBD2,TRBV9,TRBJ2-7,-,CASSAGGSGKYEQYF,TGTGCCAGCAGCGCGGGGGGTAGTGGAAAATACGAGCAGTACTTC
-,TRBV7-8,TRBJ1-1,-,CASSRSGANTEAFF,TGTGCCAGCAGCCGCTCAGGGGCCAACACTGAAGCTTTCTTT
TRBD2,TRBV5-1,TRBJ2-3,few,CASSLVTSGGTDTQYF,TGCGCCAGCAGCTTGGTAACTAGCGGGGGCACAGATACGCAGTATTTT
-,TRBV5-5,TRBJ2-5,-,CASSPPQGAIQETQYF,TGTGCCAGCAGCCCGCCACAGGGAGCGATTCAAGAGACCCAGTACTTC
-,TRBV7-3,TRBJ2-7,few,CASSFSPGVSEQYF,TGTGCCAGCAGCTTCTCTCCCGGGGTGAGCGAGCAGTACTTC
-,TRBV21-1,TRBJ1-3,-,CASTILGGWYGSGNTIYF,TGTGCCAGCACCATCCTAGGGGGCTGGTATGGTTCAGGAAACACCATATATTTT
-,TRBV18,TRBJ1-1,-,CASSPPGRAMNTEAFF,TGTGCCAGCTCACCACCGGGCAGGGCCATGAACACTGAAGCTTTCTTT
-,TRBV6-2/TRBV6-3,TRBJ2-4,few,CASSYSIIRPLAKNIQYF,TGTGCCAGCAGTTACTCGATAATCAGGCCTTTAGCCAAAAACATTCAGTACTTC
TRBD1,TRBV24-1,TRBJ2-7,-,CATSDSHRTGRYEQYF,TGTGCCACCAGTGATTCCCATCGGACAGGGCGATACGAGCAGTACTTC
-,TRBV14,TRBJ2-7,-,CASSPRFSAYEQYF,TGTGCCAGCAGTCCGAGATTTAGTGCCTACGAGCAGTACTTC
TRBD1,TRBV6-5,TRBJ1-2,-,CASSYSKTGGGDGYTF,TGTGCCAGCAGTTACTCGAAAACAGGGGGCGGAGATGGCTACACCTTC
-,TRBV19,TRBJ2-3,few,CASSKEQGTDTQYF,TGTGCCAGTAGTAAGGAACAGGGCACAGATACGCAGTATTTT
-,TRBV2,TRBJ1-6,few,CASSEQESNSPLHF,TGTGCCAGCAGTGAACAGGAATCTAATTCACCCCTCCACTTT
-,TRBV24-1,TRBJ2-7,few,CATSESTGYEQYF,TGTGCCACCAGTGAGTCTACAGGTTACGAGCAGTACTTC
-,TRBV3-1,TRBJ2-3,few,CASSQGVYTDTQYF,TGTGCCAGCAGCCAGGGGGTCTACACAGATACGCAGTATTTT
TRBD1,TRBV7-8,TRBJ1-1,few,CASSPLQGAGGLNTEAFF,TGTGCCAGCAGCCCCTTACAGGGGGCAGGGGGGTTGAACACTGAAGCTTTCTTT
-,TRBV29-1,TRBJ1-1,few,CSVQDFSDGVKAFF,TGCAGCGTTCAAGACTTCTCGGACGGGGTTAAAGCTTTCTTT
-,TRBV12-3/TRBV12-4,TRBJ1-4,-,CASSRDLRGEKLFF,TGTGCCAGCAGTCGGGACCTTCGTGGTGAAAAACTGTTTTTT
-,TRBV19,TRBJ2-6,-,CASSPRVNRTRTSGANVLTF,TGTGCCAGTAGTCCCCGAGTGAATCGGACACGCACCTCTGGGGCCAACGTCCTGACTTTC
-,TRBV19,TRBJ1-1,once,CASGEQGRWTEAFF,TGTGCCAGTGGTGAACAGGGAAGGTGGACTGAAGCTTTCTTT
TRBD2,TRBV13,TRBJ2-1,-,CASSSRSGEGQNEQFF,TGTGCCAGCAGCTCTCGAAGCGGGGAGGGTCAAAATGAGCAGTTCTTC
-,TRBV5-1,TRBJ2-7,-,CASSLGGIGSYEQYF,TGCGCCAGCAGCTTGGGAGGGATCGGCTCCTACGAGCAGTACTTC